The clone carrying this T cell receptor (beta chain) has more than one count but fewer than ten. Its antigen remains unidentified. There were TCR beta CDR3 regions amplified from RNA transcripts. With the HTBI primer set, the TCR CDR3 went through a first round of RT-PCR. TCRdb analysed the multiplex PCR reads with MiXCR anew, one entry per CDR3 protein. The table includes more than 450,000 distinct CDR3 sequences, less than 20% detected once. Germline V lookup: CDR1 WSHSY, CDR2 SAAADI. V lost 6 bases, J lost 3 bases, and 14 bases lay in between. The length of the CDR3 is 14 residues. An approximately 10 ml volume of fresh peripheral blood provided the PBMCs. This sample is drawn from a study of T cells in Graves' hyperthyroidism and ophthalmopathy. Study results and limitations: The blood repertoire included most of the expanded thyroid clonotypes above 0.001.

What was sequenced was blood. This TCR derives from a man aged 35 to 55 with Graves' ophthalmopathy. This chain connects TRBV10-2 to TRBJ1-2; D is possibly TRBD1 (5 bases). CDR3 in DNA: TGCGCCAGCAGGGGAACCGGGACCGACTATGGCTACACCTTC. As protein: CASRGTGTDYGYTF.